This T cell receptor beta chain appears in the sequencing data of a study of cytomegalovirus exposure and HLA in healthy donors. Across the study: The approximately 120 validation repertoires used the same platform as the 650 to 750 first-cohort repertoires, a later analysis reported. Overall study findings and caveats: The authors enumerated some 170 TCR beta chains as linked to cytomegalovirus. Most TCR sequences proved rare, with some public TCRs found in many donors. For cytomegalovirus status, the classifier reportedly gave diagnoses with high specificity and sensitivity.

Deletions cut 0 bases from V and 4 bases from J, with 9 bases between. Germline V gene sequence: CDR1 MNHEY, CDR2 SVGAGI. The CDR3 spans 14 residues. This clone appeared once. Its antigen is currently unknown. Measured with immunoSEQ multiplex PCR; TCRdb has only the in-frame clones, and not every one. The sample has some 180,000 clones; about 81% are singletons. The sequence came from a woman aged 30 to 39 in good health and CMV-seronegative. The sample consisted of PBMCs. The genes are TRBV6-5 and TRBJ2-5, with D tentatively TRBD2 (5 bases). CDR3 DNA: TGTGCCAGCAGTTACTCGTTCAGCGGAGAGACCCAGTACTTC. Encoded protein: CASSYSFSGETQYF.